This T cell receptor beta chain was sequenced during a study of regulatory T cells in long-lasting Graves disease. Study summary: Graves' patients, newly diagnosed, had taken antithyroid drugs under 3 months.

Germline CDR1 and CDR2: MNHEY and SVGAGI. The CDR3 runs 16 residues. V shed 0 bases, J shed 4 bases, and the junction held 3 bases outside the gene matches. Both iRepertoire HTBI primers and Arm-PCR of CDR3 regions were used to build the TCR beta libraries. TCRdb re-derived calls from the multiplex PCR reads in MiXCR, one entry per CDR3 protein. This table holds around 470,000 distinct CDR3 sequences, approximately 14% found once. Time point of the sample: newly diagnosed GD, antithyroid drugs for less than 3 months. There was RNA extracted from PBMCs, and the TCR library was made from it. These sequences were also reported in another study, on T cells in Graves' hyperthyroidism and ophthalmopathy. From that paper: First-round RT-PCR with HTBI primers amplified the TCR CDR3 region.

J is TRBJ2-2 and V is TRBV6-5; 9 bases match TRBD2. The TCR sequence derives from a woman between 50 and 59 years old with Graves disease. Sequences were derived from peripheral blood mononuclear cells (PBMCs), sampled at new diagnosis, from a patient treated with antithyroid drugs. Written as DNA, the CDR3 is TGTGCCAGCAGTTACTCGGGCGGGAGGGCCACCGGGGAGCTGTTTTTT. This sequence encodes CASSYSGGRATGELFF.